These T cell receptor beta chains were read from a single sample in a study of Graves' ophthalmopathy and Graves' hyperthyroidism. TCRdb re-called the multiplex PCR reads with MiXCR, one entry per CDR3 protein. The sample has over a million distinct CDR3 sequences, about two fifths seen once. The sample consisted of peripheral blood or thyroid tissue (not recorded which). The receptors were sampled from an adult man with Graves' hyperthyroidism. The conserved cysteine and the conserved F or W are not part of the CDR3 here. A D gene is named only where the DNA matches it firmly.

CDR3aa	d_gene	j_gene	v_gene
ASSYQGQGSYEQY	TRBD1	TRBJ2-7	TRBV10-2
AISELKAQGMRNTGELF	NA	TRBJ2-2	TRBV10-3
ASSRLALAGELF	TRBD2	TRBJ2-2	TRBV6-5
ASSDDGTGSVYGYT	TRBD1	TRBJ1-2	TRBV7-8
ASLGNGELF	NA	TRBJ2-2	TRBV6-1
ATVRQGGTEAF	TRBD1	TRBJ1-1	TRBV7-9
SARDGNTEAF	NA	TRBJ1-1	TRBV20-1
ASRRGGSPLH	NA	TRBJ1-6	TRBV7-6
ASSSDGADTQY	NA	TRBJ2-3	TRBV11-3
ASSWSLPEQY	NA	TRBJ2-7	TRBV7-8
ASSIRTDLGGYT	NA	TRBJ1-2	TRBV5-8
ASRRGHGYT	NA	TRBJ1-2	TRBV2
ASSYPRKGQPQH	NA	TRBJ1-5	TRBV6-2/TRBV6-3
ATSVVGSPLH	NA	TRBJ1-6	TRBV15
ASSSDRRRLRDSQETQY	NA	TRBJ2-5	TRBV6-6
ASSTDPGVTEAF	NA	TRBJ1-1	TRBV7-6
ASSVGGGRVGETQY	TRBD2	TRBJ2-5	TRBV9
ASSRGQGVYGYT	TRBD1	TRBJ1-2	TRBV6-2/TRBV6-3
ASSYSIPPRY	NA	TRBJ1-3	TRBV6-5
ASSPWQGSYEQY	NA	TRBJ2-7	TRBV19
ASSISRGRTEAF	NA	TRBJ1-1	TRBV19
SARPGLAGVKANEQY	TRBD2	TRBJ2-7	TRBV20-1
SVGLGREQY	NA	TRBJ2-7	TRBV29-1
ASSKERDEQY	NA	TRBJ2-7	TRBV19
ASRQLAGGETQY	TRBD2	TRBJ2-5	TRBV7-2
ASSFQVGYGYT	NA	TRBJ1-2	TRBV27
SVPHTGSDSPLH	NA	TRBJ1-6	TRBV29-1
ASSLGGRRAGEAF	NA	TRBJ1-1	TRBV6-2/TRBV6-3
ASSRTGSSYNSPLH	TRBD1	TRBJ1-6	TRBV7-9
AISEADGEKLF	NA	TRBJ1-4	TRBV10-3
ASSVKLGETQY	NA	TRBJ2-5	TRBV9